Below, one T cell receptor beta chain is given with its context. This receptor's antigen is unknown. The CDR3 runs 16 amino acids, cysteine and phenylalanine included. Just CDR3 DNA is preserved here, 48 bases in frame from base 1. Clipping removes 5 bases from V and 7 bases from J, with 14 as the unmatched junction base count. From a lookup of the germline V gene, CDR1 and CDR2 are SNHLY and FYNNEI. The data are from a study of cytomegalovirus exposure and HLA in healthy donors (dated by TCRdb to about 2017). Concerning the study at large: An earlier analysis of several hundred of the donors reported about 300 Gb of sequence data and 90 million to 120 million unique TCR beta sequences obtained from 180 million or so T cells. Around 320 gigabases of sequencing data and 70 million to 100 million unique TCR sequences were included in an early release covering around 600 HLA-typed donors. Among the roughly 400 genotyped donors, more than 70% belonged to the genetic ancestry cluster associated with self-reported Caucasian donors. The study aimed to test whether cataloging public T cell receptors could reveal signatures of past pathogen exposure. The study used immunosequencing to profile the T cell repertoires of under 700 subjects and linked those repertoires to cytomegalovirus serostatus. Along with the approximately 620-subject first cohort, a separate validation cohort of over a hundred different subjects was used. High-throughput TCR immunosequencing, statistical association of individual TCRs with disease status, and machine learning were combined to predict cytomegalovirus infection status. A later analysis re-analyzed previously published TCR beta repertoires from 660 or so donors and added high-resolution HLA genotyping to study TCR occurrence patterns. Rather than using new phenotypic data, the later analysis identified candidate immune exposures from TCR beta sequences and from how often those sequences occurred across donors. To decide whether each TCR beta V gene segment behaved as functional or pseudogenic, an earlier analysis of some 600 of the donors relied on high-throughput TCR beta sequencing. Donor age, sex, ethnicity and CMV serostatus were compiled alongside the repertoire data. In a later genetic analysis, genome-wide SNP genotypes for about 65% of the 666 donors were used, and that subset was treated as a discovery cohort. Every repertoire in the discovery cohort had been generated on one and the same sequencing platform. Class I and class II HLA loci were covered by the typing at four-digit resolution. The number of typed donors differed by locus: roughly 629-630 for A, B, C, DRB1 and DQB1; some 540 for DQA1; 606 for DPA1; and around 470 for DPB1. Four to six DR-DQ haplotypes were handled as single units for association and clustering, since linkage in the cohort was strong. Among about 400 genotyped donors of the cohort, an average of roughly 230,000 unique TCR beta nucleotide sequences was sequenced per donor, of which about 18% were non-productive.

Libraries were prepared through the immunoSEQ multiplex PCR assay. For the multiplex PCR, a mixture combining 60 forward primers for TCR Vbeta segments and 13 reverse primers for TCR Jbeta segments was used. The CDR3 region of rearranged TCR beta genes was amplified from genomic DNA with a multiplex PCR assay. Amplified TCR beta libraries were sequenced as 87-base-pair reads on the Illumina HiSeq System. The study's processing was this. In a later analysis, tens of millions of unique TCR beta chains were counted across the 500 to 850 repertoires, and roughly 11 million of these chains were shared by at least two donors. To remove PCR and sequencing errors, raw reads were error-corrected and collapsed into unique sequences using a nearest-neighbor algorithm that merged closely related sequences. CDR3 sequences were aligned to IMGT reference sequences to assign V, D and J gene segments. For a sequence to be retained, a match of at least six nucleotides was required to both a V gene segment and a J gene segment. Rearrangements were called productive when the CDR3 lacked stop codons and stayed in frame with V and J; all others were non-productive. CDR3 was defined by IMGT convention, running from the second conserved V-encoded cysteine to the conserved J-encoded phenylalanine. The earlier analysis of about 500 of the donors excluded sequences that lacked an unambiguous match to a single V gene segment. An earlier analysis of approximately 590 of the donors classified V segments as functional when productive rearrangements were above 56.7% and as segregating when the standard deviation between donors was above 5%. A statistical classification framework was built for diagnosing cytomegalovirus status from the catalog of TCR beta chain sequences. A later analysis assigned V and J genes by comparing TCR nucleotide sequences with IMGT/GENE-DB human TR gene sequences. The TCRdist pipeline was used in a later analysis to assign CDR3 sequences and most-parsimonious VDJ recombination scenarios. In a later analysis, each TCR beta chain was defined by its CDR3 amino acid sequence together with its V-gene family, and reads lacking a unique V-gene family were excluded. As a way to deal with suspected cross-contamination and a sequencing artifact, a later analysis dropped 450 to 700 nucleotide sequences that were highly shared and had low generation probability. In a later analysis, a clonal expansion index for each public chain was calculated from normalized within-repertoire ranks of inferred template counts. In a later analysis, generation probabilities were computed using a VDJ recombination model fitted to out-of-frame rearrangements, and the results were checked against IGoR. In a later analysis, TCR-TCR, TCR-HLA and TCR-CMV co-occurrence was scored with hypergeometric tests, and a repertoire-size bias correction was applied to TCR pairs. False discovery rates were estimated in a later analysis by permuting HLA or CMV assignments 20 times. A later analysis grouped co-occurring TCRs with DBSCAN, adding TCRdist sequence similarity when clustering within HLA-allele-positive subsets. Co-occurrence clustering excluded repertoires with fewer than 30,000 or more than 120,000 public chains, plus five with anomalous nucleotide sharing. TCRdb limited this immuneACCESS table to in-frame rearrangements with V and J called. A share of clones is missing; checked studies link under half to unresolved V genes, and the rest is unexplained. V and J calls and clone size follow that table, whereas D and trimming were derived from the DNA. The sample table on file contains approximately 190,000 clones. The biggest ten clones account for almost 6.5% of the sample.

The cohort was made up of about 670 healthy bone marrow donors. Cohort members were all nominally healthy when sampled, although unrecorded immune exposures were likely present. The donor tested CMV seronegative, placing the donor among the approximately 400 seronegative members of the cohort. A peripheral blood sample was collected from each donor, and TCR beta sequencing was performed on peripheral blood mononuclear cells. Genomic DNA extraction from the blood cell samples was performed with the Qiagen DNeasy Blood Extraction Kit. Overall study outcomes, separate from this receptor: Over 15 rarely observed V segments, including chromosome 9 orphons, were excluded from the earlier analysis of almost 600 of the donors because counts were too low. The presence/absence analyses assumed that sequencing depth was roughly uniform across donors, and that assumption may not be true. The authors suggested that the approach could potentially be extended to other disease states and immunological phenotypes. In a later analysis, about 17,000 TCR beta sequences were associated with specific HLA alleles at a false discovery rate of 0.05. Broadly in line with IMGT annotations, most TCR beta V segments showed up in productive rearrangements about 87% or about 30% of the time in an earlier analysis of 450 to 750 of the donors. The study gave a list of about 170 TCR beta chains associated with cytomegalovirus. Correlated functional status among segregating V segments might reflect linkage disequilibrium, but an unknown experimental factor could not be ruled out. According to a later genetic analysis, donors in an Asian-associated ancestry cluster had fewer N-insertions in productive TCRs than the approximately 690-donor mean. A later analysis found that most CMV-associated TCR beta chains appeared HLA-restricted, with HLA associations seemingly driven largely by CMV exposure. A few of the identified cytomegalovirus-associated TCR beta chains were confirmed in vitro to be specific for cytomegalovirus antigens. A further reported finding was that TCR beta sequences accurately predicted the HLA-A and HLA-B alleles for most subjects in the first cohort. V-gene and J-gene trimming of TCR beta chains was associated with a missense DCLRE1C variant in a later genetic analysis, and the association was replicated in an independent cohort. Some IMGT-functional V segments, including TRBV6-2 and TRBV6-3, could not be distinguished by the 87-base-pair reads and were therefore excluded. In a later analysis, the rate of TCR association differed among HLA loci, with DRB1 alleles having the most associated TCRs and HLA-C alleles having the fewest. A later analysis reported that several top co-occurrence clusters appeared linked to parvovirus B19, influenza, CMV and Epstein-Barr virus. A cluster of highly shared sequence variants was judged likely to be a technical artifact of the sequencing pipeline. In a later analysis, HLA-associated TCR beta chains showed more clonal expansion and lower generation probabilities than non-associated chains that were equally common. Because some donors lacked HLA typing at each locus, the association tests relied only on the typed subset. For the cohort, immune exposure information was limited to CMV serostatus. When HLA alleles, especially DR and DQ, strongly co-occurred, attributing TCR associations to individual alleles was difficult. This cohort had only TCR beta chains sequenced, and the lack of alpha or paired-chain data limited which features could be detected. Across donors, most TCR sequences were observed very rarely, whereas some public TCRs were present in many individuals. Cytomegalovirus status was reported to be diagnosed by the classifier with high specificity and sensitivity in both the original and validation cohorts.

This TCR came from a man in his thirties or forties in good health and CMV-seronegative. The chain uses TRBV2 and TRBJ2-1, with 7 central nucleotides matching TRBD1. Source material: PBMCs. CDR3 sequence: CASSSAPRDSLNEQFF. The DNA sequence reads TGTGCCAGCAGTTCAGCCCCACGGGACAGTTTGAATGAGCAGTTCTTC.